One sample yielded the 23 T cell receptor beta chains listed below, sequenced in a study of blood T cell repertoires in COVID-19. Sequencing was performed with immunoSEQ multiplex PCR; in TCRdb, only in-frame clones are kept and a portion is missing. The sample holds 85,000 to 95,000 clones, around 87% seen once. Sequencing input: peripheral blood. Source of these receptors: a human donor with acute or convalescent COVID-19. The donor label of this sample is uncertain.

The chain uses TRBV10-1 and TRBJ2-1; possibly TRBD1 for D (6 bases). The V and J ends lost 5 bases and 4 bases respectively, with 6 bases between them. The germline V gene has CDR1 WNHNN and CDR2 SYGVQD (reference sequence). This CDR3 has 12 residues. The CDR3 protein is CASSTGYNEQFF. CDR3 DNA sequence: TGCGCCAGCAGTACAGGGTACAATGAGCAGTTCTTC.

This clone came up a few times. The chain links TRBV25-1 to TRBJ2-7, with 8 bases identical to TRBD1. This CDR3 region has 14 residues. CDR1 MGHDK and CDR2 SYGVNS come from the germline V gene. V shed 9 bases and J 4 bases; nucleotides not matched to a gene: 11. Here the CDR3 reads CASSSGTGSYEQYF. CDR3 coding DNA: TGTGCCAGTAGCTCCGGGACAGGTTCATACGAGCAGTACTTC.

A single count supports this clone. The junction departs from the called germline gene at one end, perhaps through a read error. The CDR3 DNA reads TGTGCTAGCAGCTCCTCGAGGGCAGGGGGCAATGAGCAGTTCTTC. This codes for CASSSSRAGGNEQFF. The rearrangement joins TRBV7-7 to TRBJ2-1, with 7 bases identical to TRBD1. CDR1 SSHAT and CDR2 FNYEAQ come from the germline V gene (reference sequence). CDR3 length: 15 amino acids.

This chain links TRBV28 with TRBJ2-7; 7 nucleotides match TRBD2. The germline gives CDR1 MDHEN, CDR2 SYDVKM. The CDR3 loop spans 13 amino acids. V shed 8 bases and J 0 bases; nucleotides not matched to a gene: 4. CDR3 DNA sequence: TGTGCCAGCCTAGCGGCCAGCTCCTACGAGCAGTACTTC. This sequence encodes CASLAASSYEQYF.

The J gene is TRBJ2-3, the V gene TRBV19; the match to TRBD2 covers 8 bases. The J segment lost 3 bases and the V segment lost 6 bases, leaving 5 bases of the junction unmatched. Germline assignment: CDR1 LNHDA and CDR2 SQIVND (reference sequence). The CDR3 contains 14 residues. The CDR3 sequence is CASRTGGATDTQYF. In DNA form, the CDR3 reads TGTGCCAGTAGAACGGGGGGGGCAACAGATACGCAGTATTTT.

The chain employs TRBV5-1 and TRBJ2-5, with TRBD2 matching 8 bases. Trimming removed 2 bases from V and 3 bases from J; junction bases left unmatched: 6. The V gene's germline CDR1 is SGHRS and CDR2 YFSETQ. This CDR3 has 15 residues. CDR3 nucleotide sequence: TGCGCCAGCAGCTTCTCCGCGGGGGGAAAAGAGACCCAGTACTTC. The encoded protein is CASSFSAGGKETQYF.

This clone was recorded only once. The chain has TRBV3-1 (or the pseudogene TRBV3-2) and TRBJ2-1; 8 nucleotides match TRBD1. V was pared by 3 bases and J by 3 bases, with 1 base of the junction left unmatched. This CDR3 is built from 14 residues. CDR1 is LGHDT, CDR2 YNNKEL, per germline (reference sequence). As DNA, the CDR3 is TGTGCCAGCAGCCACGGACAGGGCTACAATGAGCAGTTCTTC. Translation gives CASSHGQGYNEQFF.

The chain links TRBV6-5 to TRBJ2-3, with 8 bases fitting TRBD2. V dropped 6 bases and J dropped 6; count of bases not matched to a gene: 8. Germline CDR1 reads MNHEY; CDR2 reads SVGAGI. The length of the CDR3 is 14 residues. DNA for the CDR3: TGTGCCAGCAGGGGACCCGGGGGGGTGGATACGCAGTATTTT. Encoded protein: CASRGPGGVDTQYF.

Comments on this clone: This specimen includes other DNA sequences encoding the same CDR3. J is TRBJ2-2 and V is TRBV19, with 10 nucleotides matching TRBD1. J lost 1 base, V lost 4 bases, and 3 bases had no gene match. Germline V gene lookup returns CDR1 LNHDA and CDR2 SQIVND (reference sequence). The CDR3 runs 16 residues. CDR3 coding DNA: TGTGCCAGTAGTACGACAGGGGGCCGGAACACCGGGGAGCTGTTTTTT. It encodes CASSTTGGRNTGELFF.

The V call is TRBV9, the J call TRBJ1-1, with D tentatively TRBD1 (5 bases). V was cut by 3 bases and J by 2 bases, with 8 bases left in between. Germline V lookup: CDR1 SGDLS, CDR2 YYNGEE. The CDR3 runs to 13 residues. The CDR3 region is CASSATVNTEAFF. For the CDR3, the DNA is TGTGCCAGCAGCGCGACAGTTAACACTGAAGCTTTCTTT. The variable domain in full, with the rest retrieved from reference TRBV9 and TRBJ1-1, is DSGVTQTPKHLITATGQRVTLRCSPRSGDLSVYWYQQSLDQGLQFLIQYYNGEERAKGNILERFSAQQFPDLHSELNLSSLELGDSALYFCASSATVNTEAFFGQGTRLTVV.

The rearrangement uses TRBV5-4 and TRBJ1-4; the D is unclear. This CDR3 has 14 residues. Trimming pared 4 bases from V and 0 bases from J, leaving 7 bases between. The V gene's germline CDR1 is SGHNT and CDR2 YYREEE (reference sequence). CDR3: CASSPGATNEKLFF. Here the CDR3 DNA reads TGTGCCAGCAGCCCCGGTGCAACTAATGAAAAACTGTTTTTT.

This sequence joins TRBV3-1 (or the pseudogene TRBV3-2) and TRBJ1-2; D may be TRBD1 (5 bases). CDR3 length: 13 amino acids. V was shortened by 1 base and J by 4 bases, with 7 bases between the two germline ends. Germline CDR1 LGHDT, CDR2 YNNKEL (reference sequence). DNA for the CDR3: TGTGCCAGCAGCCAAGGGCAGGGCTATGGCTACACCTTC. Amino acid sequence: CASSQGQGYGYTF.

This clone was counted only a few times. The chain is built from TRBV4-1 and TRBJ1-6, with 8 bases that match TRBD1. Unmatched junction bases numbered 9, after V lost 4 bases and J lost 7 bases. Germline CDR1 MGHRA, CDR2 YSYEKL. This CDR3 has 16 residues. DNA for the CDR3: TGCGCCAGCAGCCTAGGACAAGGACAGGGAAATTCACCCCTCCACTTT. It yields the protein CASSLGQGQGNSPLHF.

In its sample, this clone was seen once. V usage is TRBV11-3 and J usage is TRBJ2-7; 8 bases map to TRBD1. Germline V CDR1 and CDR2: SGHNT, YENEEA. Germline trimming cut 5 bases from V and 6 bases from J; bases unmatched to any gene: 9. The CDR3 runs to 14 residues. This CDR3 is CASSPGGGQVEQYF. The CDR3 bases are TGTGCCAGCAGCCCCGGAGGGGGACAGGTCGAGCAGTACTTC.

V gene TRBV2 combines with J gene TRBJ1-2, with TRBD1 matching 10 bases. Germline values: CDR1 SNHLY, CDR2 FYNNEI. Trimming removed 6 bases from V and 4 bases from J; junction bases left unmatched: 5. The CDR3 sequence is 14 residues long. CDR3: CASRTGGAGYGYTF. The CDR3 region has the DNA TGTGCCAGCAGGACAGGGGGCGCCGGCTATGGCTACACCTTC.

In this sample, this clone turned up once. The chain has TRBV2 and TRBJ2-1; TRBD2 aligns across 15 bases. The CDR3 runs 15 residues. From germline, CDR1 is SNHLY and CDR2 FYNNEI. V shed 8 bases and J 9 bases; nucleotides not matched to a gene: 8. The CDR3 protein is CASRGLAGGLGEQFF. Written as DNA, the CDR3 is TGTGCCAGCCGTGGACTAGCGGGGGGGCTCGGTGAGCAGTTCTTC.

The chain has TRBV15 and TRBJ2-1, with 9 bases identical to TRBD2. The CDR3 totals 16 residues. From germline, CDR1 is LNHNV and CDR2 YYDKDF (reference sequence). The V segment lost 3 bases and the J segment 8 bases; nucleotides outside the gene matches: 11. The CDR3: CATSSPVGTSIHEQFF. In nucleotides, the CDR3 is TGTGCCACCAGCAGCCCAGTTGGGACTAGCATCCATGAGCAGTTCTTC.

The CDR3 region is CASRRDSYTNYGYTF. The CDR3 bases are TGTGCCAGCAGACGGGACAGCTATACTAACTATGGCTACACCTTC. The chain uses TRBV5-4 and TRBJ1-2, with 7 bases fitting TRBD1. V lost 5 bases and J lost 0; bases outside the gene matches: 7. From germline, CDR1 is SGHNT and CDR2 YYREEE (reference sequence). The CDR3 length is 15 residues. Full variable domain (missing parts from reference TRBV5-4 and TRBJ1-2): ETGVTQSPTHLIKTRGQQVTLRCSSQSGHNTVSWYQQALGQGPQFIFQYYREEENGRGNFPPRFSGLQFPNYSSELNVNALELDDSALYLCASRRDSYTNYGYTFGSGTRLTVV.

The CDR3 sequence is CASSASGASYNEQFF. In DNA, the CDR3 is TGTGCCAGCAGCGCTAGCGGGGCCTCCTACAATGAGCAGTTCTTC. This chain uses TRBV7-3 with TRBJ2-1, with 9 bases lining up with TRBD2. Looked up from germline, CDR1 is SGHTA and CDR2 is FQGTGA. The CDR3 has 15 amino acids. With 5 bases clipped from V and 0 bases from J, the junction kept 2 bases outside the gene matches.

This rearrangement joins TRBV19 to TRBJ2-1; 9 nucleotides agree with TRBD2. The CDR3 length is 14 residues. Germline V gene sequence: CDR1 LNHDA, CDR2 SQIVND (reference sequence). After removal of 3 bases from V and 10 bases from J, the junction contained 7 bases not matched to a gene. CDR3 sequence (DNA): TGTGCCAGTAGTATGTCTAGCGGGGCTAAAGAGCAGTTCTTC. This codes for CASSMSSGAKEQFF.

The rearrangement joins TRBV6-2 or TRBV6-3 to TRBJ2-1, with 7 bases fitting TRBD1. Germline assignment: CDR1 MNHEY and CDR2 SVGEGT. This CDR3 has 16 amino acids. V lost 5 bases to trimming and J lost 3 bases; unmatched junction nucleotides: 10. The CDR3 DNA reads TGTGCCAGCAGTACCTCCTTGACAGGGTTCTACAATGAGCAGTTCTTC. It specifies CASSTSLTGFYNEQFF.

This clone has only one observation. CDR3: CSTSRVRGQGETQYF. The CDR3 DNA sequence: TGCAGCACCTCGAGGGTTCGGGGACAGGGTGAGACCCAGTACTTC. The genes are TRBV29-1 and TRBJ2-5; 9 nucleotides agree with TRBD1. The CDR3 runs 15 residues. Trimming removed 8 bases from V and 5 bases from J; junction bases left unmatched: 15. CDR1 is SQVTM, CDR2 ANQGSEA, per germline.

This sequence joins TRBV6-5 and TRBJ2-1; D gene unclear. CDR3 size: 14 residues. Deletions cut 2 bases from V and 6 bases from J, with 11 bases between. CDR1 is MNHEY and CDR2 is SVGAGI in the germline V gene. Written as DNA, the CDR3 is TGTGCCAGCAGTTACAAAGTCTTGCGCAATGAGCAGTTCTTC. It translates to CASSYKVLRNEQFF.